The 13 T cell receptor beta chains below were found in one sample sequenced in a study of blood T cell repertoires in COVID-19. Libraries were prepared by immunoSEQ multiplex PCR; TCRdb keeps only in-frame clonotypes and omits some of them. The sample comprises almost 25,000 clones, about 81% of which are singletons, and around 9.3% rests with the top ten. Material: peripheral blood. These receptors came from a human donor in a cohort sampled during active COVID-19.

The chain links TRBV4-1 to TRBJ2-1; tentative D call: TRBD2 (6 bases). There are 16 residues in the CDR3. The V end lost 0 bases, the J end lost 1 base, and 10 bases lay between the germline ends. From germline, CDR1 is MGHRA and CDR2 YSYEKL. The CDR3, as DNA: TGCGCCAGCAGCCAAGAGGATAGCGGATCCTACAATGAGCAGTTCTTC. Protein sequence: CASSQEDSGSYNEQFF.

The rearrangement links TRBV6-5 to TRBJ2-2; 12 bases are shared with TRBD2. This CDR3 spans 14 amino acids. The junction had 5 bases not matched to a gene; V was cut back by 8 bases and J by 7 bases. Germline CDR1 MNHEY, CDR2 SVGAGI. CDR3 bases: TGTGCCAGCCGACTAGCGGGGGTAGGCGGGGAGCTGTTTTTT. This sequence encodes CASRLAGVGGELFF.

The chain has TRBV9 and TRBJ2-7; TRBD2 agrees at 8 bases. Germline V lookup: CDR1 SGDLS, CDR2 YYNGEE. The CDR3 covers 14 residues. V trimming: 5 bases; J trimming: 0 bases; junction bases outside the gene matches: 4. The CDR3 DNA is TGTGCCAGCAGTGGCGGGGGGAACTCCTACGAGCAGTACTTC. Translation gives CASSGGGNSYEQYF.

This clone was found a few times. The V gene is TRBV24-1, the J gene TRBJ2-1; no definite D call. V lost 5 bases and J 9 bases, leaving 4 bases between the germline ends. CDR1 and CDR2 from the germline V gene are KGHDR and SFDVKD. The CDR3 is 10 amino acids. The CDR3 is CATSVCEQFF. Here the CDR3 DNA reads TGTGCCACCAGTGTATGTGAGCAGTTCTTC.

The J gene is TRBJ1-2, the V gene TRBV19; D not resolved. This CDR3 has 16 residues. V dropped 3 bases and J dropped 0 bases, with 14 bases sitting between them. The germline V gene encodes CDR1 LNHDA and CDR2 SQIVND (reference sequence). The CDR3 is CASSIRRSSTNYGYTF. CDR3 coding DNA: TGTGCCAGTAGTATTAGGCGGAGCTCCACTAACTATGGCTACACCTTC.

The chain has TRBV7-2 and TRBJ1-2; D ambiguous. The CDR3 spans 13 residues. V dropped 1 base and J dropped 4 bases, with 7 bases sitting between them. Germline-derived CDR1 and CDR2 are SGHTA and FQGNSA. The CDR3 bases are TGTGCCAGCAGCTTAGGGGGAGTCTATGGCTACACCTTC. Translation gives CASSLGGVYGYTF.

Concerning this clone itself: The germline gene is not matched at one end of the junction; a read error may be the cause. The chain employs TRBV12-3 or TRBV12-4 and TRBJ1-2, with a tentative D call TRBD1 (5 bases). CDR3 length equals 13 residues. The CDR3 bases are TGTGCCACCAGTTTAGAAGGGTGGGGCGGCTACACCTTC. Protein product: CATSLEGWGGYTF.

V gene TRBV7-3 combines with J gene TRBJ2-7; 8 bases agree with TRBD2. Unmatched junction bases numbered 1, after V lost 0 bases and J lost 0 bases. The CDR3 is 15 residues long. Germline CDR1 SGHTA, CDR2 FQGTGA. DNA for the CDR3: TGTGCCAGCAGCTTAACCGGGACTAGCTCCTACGAGCAGTACTTC. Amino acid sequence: CASSLTGTSSYEQYF.

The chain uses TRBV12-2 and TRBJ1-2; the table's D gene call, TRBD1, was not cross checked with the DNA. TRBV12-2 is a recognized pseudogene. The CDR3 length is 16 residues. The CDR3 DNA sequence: TGTGCAAGTCGCCCCCCAGGGGCGCACCTAAACTATGGCTACACCTTC. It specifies CASRPPGAHLNYGYTF.

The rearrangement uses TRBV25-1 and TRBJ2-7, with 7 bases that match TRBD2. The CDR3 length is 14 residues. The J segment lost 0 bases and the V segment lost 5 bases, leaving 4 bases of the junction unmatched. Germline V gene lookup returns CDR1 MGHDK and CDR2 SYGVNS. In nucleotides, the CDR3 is TGTGCCAGCAGTAGCGGGGAAAGCTCCTACGAGCAGTACTTC. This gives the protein CASSSGESSYEQYF.

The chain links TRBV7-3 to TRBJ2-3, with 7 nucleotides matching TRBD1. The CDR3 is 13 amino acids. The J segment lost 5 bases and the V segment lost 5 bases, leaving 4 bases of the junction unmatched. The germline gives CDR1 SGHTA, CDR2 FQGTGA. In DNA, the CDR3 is TGTGCCAGCAGCCTGACAGGGCTAGATACGCAGTATTTT. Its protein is CASSLTGLDTQYF. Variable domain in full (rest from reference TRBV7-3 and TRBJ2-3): GAGVSQTPSNKVTEKGKYVELRCDPISGHTALYWYRQSLGQGPEFLIYFQGTGAADDSGLPNDRFFAVRPEGSVSTLKIQRTERGDSAVYLCASSLTGLDTQYFGPGTRLTVL.

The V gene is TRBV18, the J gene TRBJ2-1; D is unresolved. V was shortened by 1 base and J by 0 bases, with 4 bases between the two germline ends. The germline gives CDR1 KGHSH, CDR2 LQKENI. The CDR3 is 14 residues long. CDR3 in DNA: TGTGCCAGCTCACCACAGAGCTCCTACAATGAGCAGTTCTTC. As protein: CASSPQSSYNEQFF.

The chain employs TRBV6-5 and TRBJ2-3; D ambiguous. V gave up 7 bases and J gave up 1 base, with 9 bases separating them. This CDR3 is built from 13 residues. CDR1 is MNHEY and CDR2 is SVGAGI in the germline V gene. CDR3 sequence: CASTRAGTDTQYF. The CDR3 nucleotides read TGTGCCAGCACCCGAGCTGGCACAGATACGCAGTATTTT.